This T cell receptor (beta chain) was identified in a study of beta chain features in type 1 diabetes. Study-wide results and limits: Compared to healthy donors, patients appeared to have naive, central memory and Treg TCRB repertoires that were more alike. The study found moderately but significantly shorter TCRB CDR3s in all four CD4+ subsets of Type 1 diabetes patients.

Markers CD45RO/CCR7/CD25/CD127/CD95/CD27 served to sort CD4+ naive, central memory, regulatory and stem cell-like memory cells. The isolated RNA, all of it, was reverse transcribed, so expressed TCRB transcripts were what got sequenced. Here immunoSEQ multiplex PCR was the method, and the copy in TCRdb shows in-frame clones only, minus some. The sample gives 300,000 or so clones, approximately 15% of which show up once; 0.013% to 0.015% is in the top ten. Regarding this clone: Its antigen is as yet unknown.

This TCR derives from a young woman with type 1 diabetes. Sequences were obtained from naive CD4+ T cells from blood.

In DNA form, the CDR3 reads TGTGCCAGCAGACTACAGGGCCAAGAGACCCAGTACTTC. Its translation is CASRLQGQETQYF. The chain combines TRBV11-2 with TRBJ2-5; possible D gene TRBD1, 6 bases. The CDR3 is 13 residues long. V was trimmed by 6 bases and J by 1 base, leaving 9 bases between them. Per germline, CDR1 SGHAT and CDR2 FQNNGV.